This paragraph covers one T cell receptor (beta chain) sequence. There is no known antigen for this receptor. Nothing much larger sits one base from this clone, and base qualities are not available. These data are taken from a study of T cell responses to AZD1222 COVID-19 vaccine (dated by TCRdb to the early 2020s). For the study in its entirety: AZD1222 recipients given second doses at about 4 weeks or at about 12 weeks were pooled, since spike-specific TCR depth and breadth were not found to differ between the two schedules. TCR sequencing was performed for approximately 240 trial participants, of whom approximately 200 were given two doses of AZD1222 and approximately 26 were given two doses of MenACWY control vaccine. Trial participants were enrolled into age subgroups of 18-55, 56-69 and 70-plus years, which contained about 150, 27 and 61 TCR-sequenced participants, respectively. Overall study outcomes, separate from this receptor: Conclusions about previously exposed vaccinees are limited because only six or seven AZD1222 recipients were SARS-CoV-2 seropositive at baseline. Participants were mostly white British and included more females than males, and it was suggested by the authors that clonal diversity may have been underestimated. In the small 56-69-year group, the increase in depth fell short of significance, most likely because of low power. Nearly half of unique spike-specific TCRs reportedly recognized epitopes outside regions mutated in the B.1.351 and B.1.1.7 variants. After two AZD1222 doses, spike-specific TCR breadth and depth were significantly higher than at day 0 and than in MenACWY recipients. The whole spike protein was spanned by vaccine-associated CD4 TCRs, and dominant responses were seen in regions 160-218 and 743-854. No day 14 peak-response samples were available, so repertoires were characterized only after the peak T cell response.

CDR3 length: 14 amino acids, cysteine to phenylalanine. The read is trimmed to its CDR3 DNA, 42 bases read in frame from base 1. CDR1 MNHEY and CDR2 SMNVEV were looked up in the germline V gene (reference sequence). V drops 8 bases and J drops 8 bases, leaving 21 bases in between. The CDR3 regions of human TCRbeta chains were analyzed by immunosequencing. As for how the authors treated the data: TCRs in the repertoires were matched against a reference library of SARS-CoV-2-specific TCRs that had been generated with the MIRA antigen-specificity platform. Breadth was defined as the fraction of unique TCRs that were SARS-CoV-2-associated. Depth was defined as the fraction of total T cells that were SARS-CoV-2-associated. Using the MIRA data, each spike-specific TCR was mapped to the spike region that the TCR reacts to and placed in a CD4 or CD8 class. Log10-transformed breadth and depth values were compared by one-way ANOVA with Sidak's multiple comparisons tests. This is the immuneACCESS table as TCRdb keeps it, with only in-frame sequences that have V and J called. A part of the clones is gone; compared with another copy, unresolved V genes explain less than half, and the rest is unexplained. The V and J calls and the clone size are those of that table, but D and trimming were determined from the DNA. The sample has over 100,000 clones on record, about four fifths of them singletons. 9.4% of the sample is in the top ten clones.

The intended sense of this specimen's time point label: baseline before first vaccination. Vaccinee samples were obtained from the UK trials COV001 and COV002, which included a single-blind randomized controlled phase 2/3 trial of AZD1222 (ChAdOx1 nCoV-19) in healthy adults. For TCRbeta chain sequencing, PBMC samples were collected from trial participants at day 0 and at day 28 after the second dose. This sample comprised peripheral blood, obtained on day 0 of AZD1222 vaccination. The chain employs TRBV27 and TRBJ1-2; the D gene identity is not certain. The sequence came from an adult in good health. Read as DNA, the sequence is TGTGCCAGCTCAAATTGGCCTCGGGCCAGAGGCTACACCTTC. Translated, it gives CASSNWPRARGYTF.